This T cell receptor (beta chain) derives from a study of blood T cell repertoires in COVID-19. Study-level background: Acute-phase and convalescent COVID-19 samples originated in the United States, Italy and Spain.

The study recruited people aged 18 to 89 years across more than 20 US areas. Allocation to cohorts depended on clinical history reported by the participants. All recovered Cohort 3 donors got two negative PCRs, got clearance, or saw symptom resolution. Data came from immunoSEQ multiplex PCR; TCRdb stores just in-frame clones and leaves some out. The table has approximately 400,000 clones, around 89% seen once. The length of the CDR3 is 16 residues. J gave up 6 bases and V 0 bases, and 7 bases lay outside the gene matches. Per the germline V gene, CDR1 is MNHEY and CDR2 is SVGAGI. The J gene is TRBJ2-7, the V gene TRBV6-5; 11 bases match TRBD2. The sample consisted of PBMCs or T cells enriched from blood (not recorded which). The clonotype was recovered from a woman younger than 35 who had recovered from COVID-19. The CDR3 loop is CASSYSFTSGGIEQYF. In DNA form, the CDR3 reads TGTGCCAGCAGTTACTCTTTCACTAGCGGGGGTATCGAGCAGTACTTC.